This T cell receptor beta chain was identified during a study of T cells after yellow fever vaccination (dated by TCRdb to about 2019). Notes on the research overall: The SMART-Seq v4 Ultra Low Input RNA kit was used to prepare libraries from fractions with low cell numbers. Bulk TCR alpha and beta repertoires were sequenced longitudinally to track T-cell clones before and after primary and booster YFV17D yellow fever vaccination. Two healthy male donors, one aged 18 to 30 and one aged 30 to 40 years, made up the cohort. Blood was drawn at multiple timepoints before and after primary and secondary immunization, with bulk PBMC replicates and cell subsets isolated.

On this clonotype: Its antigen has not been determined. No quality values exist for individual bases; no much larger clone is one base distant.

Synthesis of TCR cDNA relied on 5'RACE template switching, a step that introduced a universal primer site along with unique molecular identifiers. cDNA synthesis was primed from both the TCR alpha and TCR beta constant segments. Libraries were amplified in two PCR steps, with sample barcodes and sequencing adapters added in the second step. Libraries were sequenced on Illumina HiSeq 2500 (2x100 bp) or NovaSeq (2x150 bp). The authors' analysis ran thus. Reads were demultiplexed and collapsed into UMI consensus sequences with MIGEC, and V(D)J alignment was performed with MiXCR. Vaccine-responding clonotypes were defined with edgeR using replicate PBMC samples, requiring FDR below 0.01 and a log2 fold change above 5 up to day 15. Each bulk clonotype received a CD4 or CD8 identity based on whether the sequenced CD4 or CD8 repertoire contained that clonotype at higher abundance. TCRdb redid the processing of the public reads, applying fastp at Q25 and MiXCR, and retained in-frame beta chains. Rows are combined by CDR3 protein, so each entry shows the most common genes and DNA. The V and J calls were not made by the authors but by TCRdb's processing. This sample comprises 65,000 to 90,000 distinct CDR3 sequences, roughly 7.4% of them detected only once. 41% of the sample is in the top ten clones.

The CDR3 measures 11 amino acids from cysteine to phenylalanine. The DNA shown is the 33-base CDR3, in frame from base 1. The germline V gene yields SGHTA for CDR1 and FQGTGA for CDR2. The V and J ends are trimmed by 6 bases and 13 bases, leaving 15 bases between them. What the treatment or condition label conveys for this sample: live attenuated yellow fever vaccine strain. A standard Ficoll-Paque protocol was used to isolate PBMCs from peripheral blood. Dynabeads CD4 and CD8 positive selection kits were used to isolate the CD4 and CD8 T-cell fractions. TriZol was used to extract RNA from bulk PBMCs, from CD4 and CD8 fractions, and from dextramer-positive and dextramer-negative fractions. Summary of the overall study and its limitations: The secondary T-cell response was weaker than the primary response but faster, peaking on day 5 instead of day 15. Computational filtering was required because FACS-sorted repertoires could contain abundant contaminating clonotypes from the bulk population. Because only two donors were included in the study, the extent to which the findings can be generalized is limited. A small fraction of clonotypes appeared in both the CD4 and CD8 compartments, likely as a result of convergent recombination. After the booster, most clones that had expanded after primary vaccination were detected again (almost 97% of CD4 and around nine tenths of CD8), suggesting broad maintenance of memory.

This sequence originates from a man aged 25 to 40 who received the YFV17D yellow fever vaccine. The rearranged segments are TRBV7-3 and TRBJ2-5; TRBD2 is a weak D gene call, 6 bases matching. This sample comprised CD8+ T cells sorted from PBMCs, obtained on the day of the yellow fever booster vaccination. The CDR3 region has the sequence CASSPGEVLYF. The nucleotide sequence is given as TGTGCCAGCAGTCCCGGGGAGGTTTTGTACTTC.